The T cell receptor (beta chain) described here comes from a study of identical twins. Each CDR3 protein is one row after TCRdb ran MiXCR on the 5' RACE reads. The table shows roughly 290,000 distinct CDR3 sequences, with 8.5% to 9.5% occurring only once. The V gene's germline CDR1 is SGHVS and CDR2 FNYEAQ. Deletions cut 0 bases from V and 0 bases from J, with 15 bases between. This CDR3 region has 18 residues. This same sample was also part of a study on yellow fever vaccine responses in identical twins.

The genes are TRBV7-6 and TRBJ2-1; D gene ambiguous. The sequenced sample consisted of CD8+ T cells sorted from blood. This receptor was identified in a woman aged 18-29 years in good health. CDR3 in amino acids: CASSLASVGQSSYNEQFF. The CDR3 region has the DNA TGTGCCAGCAGCTTAGCATCCGTCGGGCAAAGCTCCTACAATGAGCAGTTCTTC.